These T cell receptor beta chains were read from a single sample in a study of blood T cell repertoires in COVID-19. Data came from immunoSEQ multiplex PCR; TCRdb stores just in-frame clones and leaves some out. The sample includes 350,000 or so clones, more than 90% of them seen just once. Sequenced sample: PBMCs or T cells enriched from blood (not recorded which). The receptors stem from a woman younger than 45 who had recovered from COVID-19. Each CDR3 is given with its conserved first and last residue. The order of the fields is J gene, V gene, clone size, D gene, CDR3 DNA, CDR3 protein. D genes are given only for firm matches. The size of a clone is reported for some rows only, either as once, few or many, or as a class for expanded clones.

J gene: TRBJ2-5; V gene: TRBV4-3; clone size: once; D gene: .; CDR3 DNA: TGCGCCAGCAGCCAAGAGGTCAGACTATCTGCTGAGTACTTC; CDR3 protein: CASSQEVRLSAEYF
J gene: TRBJ1-1; V gene: TRBV5-1; clone size: .; D gene: .; CDR3 DNA: TGCGCCAGCAGCCTTACAGTGAACACTGAAGCTTTCTTT; CDR3 protein: CASSLTVNTEAFF
J gene: TRBJ1-3; V gene: TRBV18; clone size: .; D gene: TRBD1; CDR3 DNA: TGTGCCAGCTCACCACCTGGGACAGGTTCCCTCTCTGGAAACACCATATATTTT; CDR3 protein: CASSPPGTGSLSGNTIYF
J gene: TRBJ2-7; V gene: TRBV19; clone size: .; D gene: .; CDR3 DNA: TGTGCCAGTAGTTCTGAGCGGGACACCGACTACGAGCAGTACTTC; CDR3 protein: CASSSERDTDYEQYF
J gene: TRBJ1-1; V gene: TRBV5-1; clone size: .; D gene: .; CDR3 DNA: TGCGCCAGCAGCCGTCTATCAGGGGACACTGAAGCTTTCTTT; CDR3 protein: CASSRLSGDTEAFF
J gene: TRBJ2-5; V gene: TRBV7-8; clone size: .; D gene: TRBD1; CDR3 DNA: TGTGCCAGCAGCCCTCGCCGGGACAGGGGGCGGAAGGAGACCCAGTACTTC; CDR3 protein: CASSPRRDRGRKETQYF
J gene: TRBJ1-2; V gene: TRBV6-5; clone size: .; D gene: .; CDR3 DNA: TGTGCCAGCAGTCCCGGGACAAGCTATGGCTACACCTTC; CDR3 protein: CASSPGTSYGYTF
J gene: TRBJ2-2; V gene: TRBV15; clone size: .; D gene: TRBD2; CDR3 DNA: TGTGCCACCAGCCGTAGTTTAGCGGGAGAAACCGGGGAGCTGTTTTTT; CDR3 protein: CATSRSLAGETGELFF
J gene: TRBJ2-7; V gene: TRBV7-6; clone size: .; D gene: .; CDR3 DNA: TGTGCCAGCAGCTTTAGCCGCGGAGAGTACTACGAGCAGTACTTC; CDR3 protein: CASSFSRGEYYEQYF
J gene: TRBJ2-5; V gene: TRBV10-3; clone size: .; D gene: TRBD2; CDR3 DNA: TGTGCCATCAGTGAGCCGGTTCTCGGGGGGGGGCAAGAGACCCAGTACTTC; CDR3 protein: CAISEPVLGGGQETQYF
J gene: TRBJ1-1; V gene: TRBV5-4; clone size: .; D gene: .; CDR3 DNA: TGTGCCAGCAGCTTCGGGAGGACCTCGAACACTGAAGCTTTCTTT; CDR3 protein: CASSFGRTSNTEAFF
J gene: TRBJ2-5; V gene: TRBV6-5; clone size: .; D gene: .; CDR3 DNA: TGTGCCAGCAGGCGCCCGGGGTTGGAGACCCAGTACTTC; CDR3 protein: CASRRPGLETQYF
J gene: TRBJ1-1; V gene: TRBV3-1/TRBV3-2; clone size: .; D gene: .; CDR3 DNA: TGTGCCAGCAGCCAAGATTTCCAGATAAACACTGAAGCTTTCTTT; CDR3 protein: CASSQDFQINTEAFF
J gene: TRBJ2-7; V gene: TRBV11-3; clone size: .; D gene: .; CDR3 DNA: TGTGCCAGCAGCTTCCGGGGACAATACGAGCAGTACTTC; CDR3 protein: CASSFRGQYEQYF
J gene: TRBJ2-7; V gene: TRBV7-9; clone size: many; D gene: .; CDR3 DNA: TGTGCCAGCAGCCCACCTCAGGGGCGGGCCAGCTCCTACGAGCAGTACTTC; CDR3 protein: CASSPPQGRASSYEQYF
J gene: TRBJ2-2; V gene: TRBV10-3; clone size: .; D gene: .; CDR3 DNA: TGTGCAAGCAAAAATCCGAACACCGGGGAGCTGTTTTTT; CDR3 protein: CASKNPNTGELFF
J gene: TRBJ1-6; V gene: TRBV7-2; clone size: few; D gene: .; CDR3 DNA: TGTGCCAGCAGCTTTAACCGCGCTGGTAATTCACCCCTCCACTTT; CDR3 protein: CASSFNRAGNSPLHF
J gene: TRBJ1-1; V gene: TRBV7-2; clone size: .; D gene: .; CDR3 DNA: TGTGCCAGCACCGTCCTAGGCAGTATGAACACTGAAGCTTTCTTT; CDR3 protein: CASTVLGSMNTEAFF
J gene: TRBJ1-2; V gene: TRBV5-4; clone size: .; D gene: .; CDR3 DNA: TGTGCCAGCAGCTTGGACAGCTATGGCTACACCTTC; CDR3 protein: CASSLDSYGYTF
J gene: TRBJ1-1; V gene: TRBV5-6; clone size: .; D gene: TRBD1; CDR3 DNA: TGTGCCAGCAGTCGACGGACAGGGGGTGAAGCTTTCTTT; CDR3 protein: CASSRRTGGEAFF
J gene: TRBJ1-3; V gene: TRBV11-2; clone size: .; D gene: TRBD1; CDR3 DNA: TGTGCCAGCAGCCCCGGGACAGCTGGAAACACCATATATTTT; CDR3 protein: CASSPGTAGNTIYF
J gene: TRBJ2-3; V gene: TRBV19; clone size: once; D gene: .; CDR3 DNA: TGTGCCAGTGGTGAGGTCTACACAGATACGCAGTATTTT; CDR3 protein: CASGEVYTDTQYF
J gene: TRBJ2-2; V gene: TRBV5-1; clone size: .; D gene: TRBD1; CDR3 DNA: TGCGCCAGCAGCACGACAGGGTTGGTTCCCGGGGAGCTGTTTTTT; CDR3 protein: CASSTTGLVPGELFF
J gene: TRBJ1-2; V gene: TRBV29-1; clone size: .; D gene: .; CDR3 DNA: TGCAGCGTTGAAACGGGGGACTACTATGGCTACACCTTC; CDR3 protein: CSVETGDYYGYTF
J gene: TRBJ2-5; V gene: TRBV5-4; clone size: .; D gene: TRBD2; CDR3 DNA: TGTGCCAGCAGCTCCACAGCGGGAGTATTAGAGACCCAGTACTTC; CDR3 protein: CASSSTAGVLETQYF
J gene: TRBJ1-5; V gene: TRBV6-6; clone size: .; D gene: .; CDR3 DNA: TGTGCCAGCAGTACCACGGGGGTCGAAGAGCCCCAGCATTTT; CDR3 protein: CASSTTGVEEPQHF
J gene: TRBJ1-2; V gene: TRBV2; clone size: .; D gene: .; CDR3 DNA: TGTGCCAGCAGTGTCGAAACAGCTCACTATGGCTACACCTTC; CDR3 protein: CASSVETAHYGYTF